Below, one T cell receptor beta chain is given with its context. This sample is part of a study of cytomegalovirus exposure and HLA in healthy donors. The V and J ends lost 2 bases and 9 bases, in that order; junction bases with no gene match: 8. Germline CDR1 ENHRY, CDR2 SYGVKD. This CDR3 comprises 14 residues. Primers: 60 Vbeta forward and 13 Jbeta reverse. Sequencing was performed with immunoSEQ multiplex PCR; in TCRdb, only in-frame clones are kept and a portion is missing. The sample lists some 140,000 clones; approximately 80% were seen once. The sequence was obtained from a woman aged 40-49 years in good health and CMV-seropositive. The sample was PBMCs. This rearrangement joins TRBV10-3 to TRBJ1-2; 8 bases fit TRBD1. CDR3 region: CAISEADRAVRYTF. The CDR3 coding sequence is TGTGCCATCAGTGAGGCGGACAGGGCGGTGCGCTACACCTTC.